This is a list of T cell receptor beta chains from one sample in a study of OX40 agonist ivuxolimab in advanced cancers. The assay was immunoSEQ multiplex PCR, and TCRdb's table has in-frame clones only and misses some. The table lists around 140,000 clones, about 93% of them singletons. Sequencing was performed on CD4+ or CD8+ T cells sorted from blood, taken in a trial of the OX40 agonist ivuxolimab. The origin of the receptors is an adult with an advanced solid tumor such as melanoma, head and neck, liver or kidney cancer. Both conserved end residues are part of each CDR3. A D gene is named only where the DNA matches it firmly. Some rows mark clone size as missing; the rest say once, few, many or name a class of expanded clone.

V	J	size	D	CDR3	DNA
TRBV5-1	TRBJ1-2	-	TRBD1	CASSRGQSNSNYGYTF	TGCGCCAGCAGCAGGGGACAGTCGAATTCTAACTATGGCTACACCTTC
TRBV9	TRBJ1-3	once	-	CASSVGNRVGNTIYF	TGTGCCAGCAGCGTAGGGAATAGGGTTGGAAACACCATATATTTT
TRBV7-2	TRBJ2-7	-	-	CASSLVGSDYEQYF	TGTGCCAGCAGCTTAGTGGGCAGCGACTACGAGCAGTACTTC
TRBV18	TRBJ1-2	-	TRBD1	CASSPPGQGRSSYGYTF	TGTGCCAGCTCACCACCGGGACAGGGCAGGTCGAGCTATGGCTACACCTTC
TRBV19	TRBJ1-3	-	-	CASSNQGFRNTIYF	TGTGCCAGTAGCAACCAAGGGTTCAGAAACACCATATATTTT
TRBV5-1	TRBJ2-7	-	-	CASSRRDPLGSYEQYF	TGCGCCAGCAGCCGCCGGGACCCCTTGGGCTCCTACGAGCAGTACTTC
TRBV7-8	TRBJ1-1	-	-	CASSYGGGPEAFF	TGTGCCAGCAGCTACGGGGGGGGCCCTGAAGCTTTCTTT
TRBV6-5	TRBJ2-7	-	TRBD1	CASSSLRDSYSYEQYF	TGTGCCAGCAGTTCGCTACGGGACAGCTACTCCTACGAGCAGTACTTC
TRBV25-1	TRBJ1-1	-	-	CASSEYMGNTEAFF	TGTGCCAGCAGTGAGTATATGGGGAACACTGAAGCTTTCTTT
TRBV28	TRBJ2-2	-	-	CASSWALINTGELFF	TGTGCCAGCAGCTGGGCTCTAATCAACACCGGGGAGCTGTTTTTT
TRBV7-2	TRBJ2-7	-	-	CASSERDTPYEQYF	TGTGCCAGCAGCGAGAGGGACACACCCTACGAGCAGTACTTC
TRBV9	TRBJ1-6	few	-	CASSVPGNSPLHF	TGTGCCAGCAGCGTTCCGGGGAATTCACCCCTCCACTTT
TRBV5-6	TRBJ1-2	-	-	CASQAWGGYNYGYTF	TGTGCCAGCCAAGCTTGGGGGGGCTACAACTATGGCTACACCTTC
TRBV5-6	TRBJ1-5	-	-	CASSYSPGNNQPQHF	TGTGCCAGCAGTTACAGTCCCGGTAACAATCAGCCCCAGCATTTT
TRBV27	TRBJ1-1	-	-	CASSLFTGTANTEAFF	TGTGCCAGCAGTTTATTCACCGGGACGGCGAACACTGAAGCTTTCTTT
TRBV6-4	TRBJ2-1	few	-	CASSAIGGVSYNEQFF	TGTGCCAGCAGTGCCATAGGGGGGGTATCCTACAATGAGCAGTTCTTC
TRBV27	TRBJ2-1	-	-	CASSLVPAYSYNEQFF	TGTGCCAGCAGTTTAGTCCCAGCCTACTCCTACAATGAGCAGTTCTTC
TRBV6-5	TRBJ1-3	-	TRBD1	CASSYSRQGQDTIYF	TGTGCCAGCAGTTACTCGAGACAGGGGCAAGACACCATATATTTT
TRBV5-6	TRBJ1-2	-	-	CASSRGRITYGYTF	TGTGCCAGCAGCCGGGGCCGGATAACCTATGGCTACACCTTC
TRBV6-4	TRBJ1-6	few	TRBD1	CASRASGTGFNSPLHF	TGTGCCAGCAGGGCGTCCGGGACAGGGTTCAATTCACCCCTCCACTTT
TRBV7-2	TRBJ2-3	-	-	CASSPVFGTDTQYF	TGTGCCAGCAGCCCCGTTTTCGGCACAGATACGCAGTATTTT
TRBV7-9	TRBJ2-5	-	-	CASSLALRGETQYF	TGTGCCAGCAGCTTAGCGCTTCGGGGAGAGACCCAGTACTTC
TRBV12-5	TRBJ2-1	-	TRBD2	CASGLSSGGWNNEQFF	TGTGCTAGTGGTTTGAGTAGCGGGGGCTGGAACAATGAGCAGTTCTTC
TRBV6-1	TRBJ1-3	-	-	CASSRDSGNTIYF	TGTGCCAGCAGTCGGGACTCCGGAAACACCATATATTTT
TRBV25-1	TRBJ1-1	-	TRBD1	CASSPGQGVGEAFF	TGTGCCAGCAGCCCTGGACAGGGGGTTGGTGAAGCTTTCTTT
TRBV28	TRBJ1-1	once	-	CASSSSNTEAFF	-
TRBV9	TRBJ1-1	-	-	CASSPGRGLLNTEAFF	TGTGCCAGCAGCCCCGGCAGGGGTCTTTTGAACACTGAAGCTTTCTTT
TRBV7-9	TRBJ1-1	-	-	CASSPGNTNTEAFF	TGTGCCAGCAGTCCAGGGAACACGAACACTGAAGCTTTCTTT
TRBV7-2	TRBJ1-1	-	-	CASSFGMNTEAFF	TGTGCCAGCAGCTTCGGCATGAACACTGAAGCTTTCTTT
TRBV10-3	TRBJ1-3	-	-	CAISDPLSGNTIYF	TGTGCCATCAGTGACCCTCTCTCTGGAAACACCATATATTTT
TRBV6-5	TRBJ1-2	-	TRBD1	CASRPDRVAGYTF	TGTGCCAGCAGGCCCGACAGGGTAGCTGGCTACACCTTC
TRBV5-1	TRBJ2-7	-	-	CASSLLGGHEIYEQYF	TGCGCCAGCAGCTTGTTGGGGGGCCATGAAATTTACGAGCAGTACTTC
TRBV11-2	TRBJ1-2	-	TRBD1	CASSPDRDYGYTF	TGTGCCAGCAGCCCGGACAGGGACTATGGCTACACCTTC
TRBV28	TRBJ2-6	-	TRBD2	CASSFQGGFGANVLTF	TGTGCCAGCAGTTTCCAGGGAGGGTTCGGGGCCAACGTCCTGACTTTC
TRBV7-9	TRBJ2-1	-	-	CASSQGGKQFF	TGTGCCAGCAGTCAAGGGGGTAAGCAGTTCTTC
TRBV13	TRBJ1-1	-	-	CASSFSFEWYRMNTEAFF	TGTGCCAGCAGCTTTAGTTTCGAGTGGTACAGAATGAACACTGAAGCTTTCTTT
TRBV19	TRBJ2-1	-	TRBD2	CASTPSGSQYNEQFF	TGTGCCAGTACGCCTAGCGGGAGTCAATACAATGAGCAGTTCTTC
TRBV2	TRBJ2-7	-	TRBD2	CASSFFQRGYEQYF	TGTGCCAGCAGCTTTTTCCAGCGGGGGTACGAGCAGTACTTC
TRBV4-3	TRBJ2-7	-	TRBD2	CASSQASLTSWNYEQYF	TGCGCCAGCAGCCAAGCCTCCCTGACTAGCTGGAACTACGAGCAGTACTTC
TRBV27	TRBJ1-1	-	-	CASSLGGGQGSKAFF	TGTGCCAGCAGTTTAGGGGGAGGGCAGGGTTCCAAAGCTTTCTTT
TRBV29-1	TRBJ2-1	-	TRBD2	CSVEGGTSDSYNEQFF	TGCAGCGTTGAAGGTGGGACTAGCGACTCCTACAATGAGCAGTTCTTC
TRBV28	TRBJ2-1	-	TRBD2	CASRTAGASYNEQFF	TGTGCCAGCAGGACAGCGGGGGCCTCCTACAATGAGCAGTTCTTC
TRBV18	TRBJ2-5	-	-	CASSPPGGRETQYF	TGTGCCAGCTCACCACCGGGGGGCCGGGAGACCCAGTACTTC
TRBV30	TRBJ1-6	-	TRBD1	CAWDRGNSPLHF	TGTGCCTGGGACAGGGGAAATTCACCCCTCCACTTT
TRBV4-1	TRBJ2-7	-	-	CASSQIGTSYEQYF	TGCGCCAGCAGCCAAATAGGGACATCGTACGAGCAGTACTTC
TRBV29-1	TRBJ1-3	-	-	CSVDVGSGNTIYF	TGCAGTGTTGATGTGGGCTCTGGAAACACCATATATTTT
TRBV27	TRBJ2-6	-	-	CASSFWVGDSGANVLTF	TGTGCCAGCAGTTTCTGGGTGGGGGACTCTGGGGCCAACGTCCTGACTTTC
TRBV15	TRBJ1-3	-	-	CATSSEVRNTIYF	TGTGCCACCAGCAGTGAGGTCCGAAACACCATATATTTT